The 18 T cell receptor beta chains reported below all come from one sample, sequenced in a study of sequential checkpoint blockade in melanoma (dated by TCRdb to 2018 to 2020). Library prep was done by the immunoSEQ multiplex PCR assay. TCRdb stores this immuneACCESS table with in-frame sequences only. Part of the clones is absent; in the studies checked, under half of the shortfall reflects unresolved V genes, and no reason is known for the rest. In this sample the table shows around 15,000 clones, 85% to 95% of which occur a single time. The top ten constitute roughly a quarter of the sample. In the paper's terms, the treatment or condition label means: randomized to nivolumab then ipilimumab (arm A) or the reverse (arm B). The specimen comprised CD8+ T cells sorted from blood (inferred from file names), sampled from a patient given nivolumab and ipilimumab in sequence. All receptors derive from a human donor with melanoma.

In DNA form, the CDR3 reads TGTGCCAGCAGTGCCTCCGGACTGTCCAATGAAAAACTGTTTTTT. Residues: CASSASGLSNEKLFF. The chain links TRBV28 to TRBJ1-4; D gene ambiguous. Per the germline V gene, CDR1 is MDHEN and CDR2 is SYDVKM. V was pared by 5 bases and J by 5 bases, with 15 bases between. The CDR3 contains 15 residues.

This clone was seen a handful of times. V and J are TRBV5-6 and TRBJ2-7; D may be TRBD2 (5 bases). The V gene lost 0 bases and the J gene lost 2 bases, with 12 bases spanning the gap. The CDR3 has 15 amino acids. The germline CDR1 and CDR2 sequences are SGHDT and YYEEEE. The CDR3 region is CASSLEGLGTYEQYF. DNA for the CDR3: TGTGCCAGCAGCTTGGAAGGACTCGGAACCTACGAGCAGTACTTC.

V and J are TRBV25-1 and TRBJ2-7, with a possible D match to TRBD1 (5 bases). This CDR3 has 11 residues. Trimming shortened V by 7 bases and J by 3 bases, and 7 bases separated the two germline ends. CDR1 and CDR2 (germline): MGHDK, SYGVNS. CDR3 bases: TGTGCCAGCACAGGGATCTACGAGCAGTACTTC. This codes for CASTGIYEQYF.

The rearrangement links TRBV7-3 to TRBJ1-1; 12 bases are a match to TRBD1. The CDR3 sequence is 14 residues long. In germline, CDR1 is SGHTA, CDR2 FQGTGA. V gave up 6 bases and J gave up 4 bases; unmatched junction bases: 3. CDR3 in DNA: TGTGCCAGCAGTGGGACAGGGGGCGGCACTGAAGCTTTCTTT. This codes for CASSGTGGGTEAFF.

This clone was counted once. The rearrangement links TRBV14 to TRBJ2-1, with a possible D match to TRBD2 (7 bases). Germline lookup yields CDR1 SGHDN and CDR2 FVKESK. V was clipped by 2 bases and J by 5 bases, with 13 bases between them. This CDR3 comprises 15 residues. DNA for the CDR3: TGTGCCAGCAGCCAATGGGAGGGGGTCAACAATGAGCAGTTCTTC. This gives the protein CASSQWEGVNNEQFF.

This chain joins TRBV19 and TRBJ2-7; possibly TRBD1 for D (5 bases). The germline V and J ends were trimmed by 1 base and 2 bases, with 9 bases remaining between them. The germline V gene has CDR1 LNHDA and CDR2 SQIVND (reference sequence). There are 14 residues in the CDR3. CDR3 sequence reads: CASSIGTGTYEQYF. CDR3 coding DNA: TGTGCCAGTAGTATAGGTACAGGTACCTACGAGCAGTACTTC. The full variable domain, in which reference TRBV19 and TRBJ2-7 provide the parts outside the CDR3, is DGGITQSPKYLFRKEGQNVTLSCEQNLNHDAMYWYRQDPGQGLRLIYYSQIVNDFQKGDIAEGYSVSREKKESFPLTVTSAQKNPTAFYLCASSIGTGTYEQYFGPGTRLTVT.

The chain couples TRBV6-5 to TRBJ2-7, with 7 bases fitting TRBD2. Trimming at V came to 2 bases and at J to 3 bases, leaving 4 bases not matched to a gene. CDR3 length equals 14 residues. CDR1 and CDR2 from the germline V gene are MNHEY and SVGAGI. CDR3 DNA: TGTGCCAGCAGTTACGGGGGGGGATTCTACGAGCAGTACTTC. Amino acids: CASSYGGGFYEQYF.

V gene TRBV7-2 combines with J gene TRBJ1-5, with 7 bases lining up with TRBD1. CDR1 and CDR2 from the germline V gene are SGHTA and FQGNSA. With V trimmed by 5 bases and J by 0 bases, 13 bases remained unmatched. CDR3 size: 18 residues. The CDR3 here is CASSLDRAPPYSNQPQHF. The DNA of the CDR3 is TGTGCCAGCAGCCTTGACAGGGCCCCTCCTTATAGCAATCAGCCCCAGCATTTT.

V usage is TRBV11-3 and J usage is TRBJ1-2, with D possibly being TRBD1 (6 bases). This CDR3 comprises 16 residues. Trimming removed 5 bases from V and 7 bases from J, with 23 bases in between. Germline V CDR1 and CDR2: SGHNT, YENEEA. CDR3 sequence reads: CASSATGFQIRGGYTF. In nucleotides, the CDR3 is TGTGCCAGCAGCGCTACAGGGTTCCAAATTCGGGGTGGCTACACCTTC.

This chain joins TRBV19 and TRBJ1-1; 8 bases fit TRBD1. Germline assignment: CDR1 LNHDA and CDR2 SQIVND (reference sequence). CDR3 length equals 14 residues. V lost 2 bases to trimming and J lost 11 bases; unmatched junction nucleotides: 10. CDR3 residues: CASSISGGLEVAFF. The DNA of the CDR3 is TGTGCCAGTAGTATATCAGGGGGCCTCGAGGTGGCTTTCTTT.

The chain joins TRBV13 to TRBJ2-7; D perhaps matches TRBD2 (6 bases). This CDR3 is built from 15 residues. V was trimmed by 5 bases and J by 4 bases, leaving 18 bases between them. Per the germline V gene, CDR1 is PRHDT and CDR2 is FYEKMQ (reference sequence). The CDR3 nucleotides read TGTGCCAGCAGCCTGGGGGGACCCGGGCGGTACGAGCAGTACTTC. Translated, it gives CASSLGGPGRYEQYF.

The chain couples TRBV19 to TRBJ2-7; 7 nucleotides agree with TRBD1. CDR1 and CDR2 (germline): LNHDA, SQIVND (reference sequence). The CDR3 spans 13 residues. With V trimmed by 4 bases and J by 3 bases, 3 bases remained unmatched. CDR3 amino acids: CASSTGTDYEQYF. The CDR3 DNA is TGTGCCAGTAGTACCGGGACAGACTACGAGCAGTACTTC.

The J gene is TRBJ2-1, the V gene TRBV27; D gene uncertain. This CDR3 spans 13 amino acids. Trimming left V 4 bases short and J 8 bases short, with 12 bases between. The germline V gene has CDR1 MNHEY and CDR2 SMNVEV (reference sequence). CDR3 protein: CASSSTSQDEQFF. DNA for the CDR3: TGTGCCAGCAGTTCAACCAGCCAGGATGAGCAGTTCTTC.

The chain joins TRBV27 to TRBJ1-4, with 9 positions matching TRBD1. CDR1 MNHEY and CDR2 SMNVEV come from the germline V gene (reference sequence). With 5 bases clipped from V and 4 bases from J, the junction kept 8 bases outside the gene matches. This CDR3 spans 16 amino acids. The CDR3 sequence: CASSPEPGQGNEKLFF. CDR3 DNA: TGTGCCAGCAGTCCTGAACCGGGACAGGGTAATGAAAAACTGTTTTTT.

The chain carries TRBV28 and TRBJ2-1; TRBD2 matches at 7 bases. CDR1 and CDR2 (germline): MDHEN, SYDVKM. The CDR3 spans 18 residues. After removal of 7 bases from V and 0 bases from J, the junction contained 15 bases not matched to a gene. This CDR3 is CASIGTSANARSYNEQFF. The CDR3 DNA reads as TGTGCCAGCATTGGTACTAGCGCCAACGCCCGCTCCTACAATGAGCAGTTCTTC.

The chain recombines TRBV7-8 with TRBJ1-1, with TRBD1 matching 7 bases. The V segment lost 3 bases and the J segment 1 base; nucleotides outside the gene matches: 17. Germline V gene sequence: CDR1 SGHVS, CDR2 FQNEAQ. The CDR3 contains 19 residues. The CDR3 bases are TGTGCCAGCAGCTTTAAACTCCGGGACAGAGGTGCGCCGAACACTGAAGCTTTCTTT. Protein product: CASSFKLRDRGAPNTEAFF.

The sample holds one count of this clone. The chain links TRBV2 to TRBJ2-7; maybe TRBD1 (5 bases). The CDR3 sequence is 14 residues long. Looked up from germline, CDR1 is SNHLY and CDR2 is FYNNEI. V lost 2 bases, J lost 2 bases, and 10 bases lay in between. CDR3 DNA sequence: TGTGCCAGCAGTGAAATGACAGCCCCCTACGAGCAGTACGTC. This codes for CASSEMTAPYEQYV.

The CDR3 region is CASSVGEGGYTF. The DNA for the CDR3 is TGTGCCAGCAGCGTAGGGGAGGGGGGCTACACCTTC. The J gene is TRBJ1-2, the V gene TRBV9; possible D gene TRBD1, 5 bases. There are 12 residues in the CDR3. The ends were cut back, 0 bases at V and 8 bases at J, with 8 bases in the middle. The V gene's germline CDR1 is SGDLS and CDR2 YYNGEE.